Below, one T cell receptor (beta chain) is given with its context. The antigen it recognizes is unknown. Per-base qualities were not stored, and no clone one base away is much larger. The germline V end is reduced by 6 bases and the J end by 7 bases; junction bases left unmatched: 12. Inclusive of the bounding cysteine and phenylalanine, the CDR3 is 15 residues long. Only the CDR3 part of the read is kept: 45 bases, read in frame from the first base. The germline V gene provides CDR1 SGHAT and CDR2 FQNNGV. This specimen comes from a study of blood T cell repertoires in COVID-19 (TCRdb year 2020). For the study in its entirety: Recovered participants in ImmuneRACE Cohort 3 were defined as having two consecutive negative NP/OP PCR tests, clearance from a healthcare professional, or resolution of symptoms. Collaborator samples came from the United States, Italy and Spain and covered acute and convalescent phases of COVID-19. The material from the prospective study consisted of cDNA or gDNA derived from T cells, B-cell-depleted T cells, or PBMCs. Subjects who had been exposed to COVID-19, were actively infected with it, or had recovered from it provided the deeply sampled blood TCRbeta repertoires that made up the dataset. The repertoires were released in a freely available public database intended as a resource for research on the immune response to SARS-CoV-2. Samples were obtained from the ongoing ImmuneRACE study (first 160 participants) and from 1,254 subjects provided by 6 global collaborators. A de-identified subject ID, COVID-19 status, age in years and sex were almost always included in the sample metadata. Where available, HLA class I and class II types were taken from metadata supplied by the sample provider and were not determined by assay-based typing. Findings and caveats that apply to the study as a whole: The amount of clinical and demographic metadata varied by source and participant and was provided uncurated.

Enrolling through a virtual design, the prospective study's participants ranged in age from roughly 18 to 89 years and lived across more than 20 United States geographic areas. In the prospective study, participants were assigned to cohorts based on the clinical history participants reported in a screening survey and a study questionnaire. Mobile phlebotomists in the prospective study collected whole blood, serum and a nasopharyngeal or oropharyngeal swab from every participant. Over an approximately 2-month period, participants in the prospective study had the option of providing additional blood draws and questionnaires. Before DNA extraction, blood samples from the prospective study were shipped at room temperature or frozen. The immunoSEQ Assay, a bias-controlled multiplex PCR, was used to amplify TCRbeta CDR3 regions from genomic DNA. Per the authors' processing: Nucleated cell counts per sample were estimated from amplification of reference gene primers within the assay. To quantify the absolute abundance of each unique TCRbeta CDR3 rearrangement, sequence reads were collapsed and filtered. For each sample, productive Simpson clonality was calculated as the square root of Simpson's diversity index over productive rearrangements. Not all clones reach the TCRdb copy of this immuneACCESS table, which keeps in-frame sequences only. Checked studies attribute under half of the gap to unresolved V genes and leave the rest unexplained. That table gives V, J and clone size, and the DNA gave D and trimming. In all, the sample holds 200,000 to 250,000 clones, and roughly nine tenths of those were seen once. The ten most abundant clones make up 3.1% of the sample.

The sequence derives from a woman aged 45-65 years in a cohort exposed to, infected with or recovered from COVID-19 (not recorded which). The specimen sequenced was PBMCs or T cells enriched from blood (not recorded which). The receptor chain draws on TRBV11-2 and TRBJ1-2, with 9 bases aligning to TRBD1. The CDR3 protein: CASRNLQGASVGYTF. The nucleotides are TGTGCCAGCAGGAATCTACAGGGGGCTTCGGTTGGCTACACCTTC.